The table lists the clone carrying this T cell receptor (beta chain) with many counts. Its antigen is unknown. The data were obtained in a study of regulatory T cells in long-lasting Graves disease. On the study more broadly: Freshly diagnosed Graves' patients had used antithyroid drugs for under 3 months.

Building the TCR beta libraries relied on iRepertoire HTBI primers, and CDR3 regions underwent Arm-PCR. Original processing notes: In the combined samples, 62 TRBV and 14 TRBJ segments were identified. TCRdb independently ran MiXCR on the multiplex PCR reads; one entry per CDR3 protein. The V and J calls were determined by TCRdb, not by the authors. The data contain a few hundred thousand distinct CDR3 sequences, approximately 20% of them singletons. Broader study findings: TRBV28, TRBJ1-2 and TRBJ2-5 were favored in persistent disease. Whereas 1,000 or so public clonotypes were shared by new patients, persistent patients shared more, at 2,741.

V lost 0 bases to trimming and J lost 4 bases; unmatched junction nucleotides: 12. This CDR3 has 18 residues. Germline V lookup: CDR1 MNHEY, CDR2 SVGAGI. Regarding time point: newly diagnosed GD, antithyroid drugs for less than 3 months. PBMCs were the source of the RNA used for TCR sequencing. The sequence was obtained from a female donor with Graves disease. This chain links TRBV6-5 with TRBJ2-1; 7 positions agree with TRBD2. Material: peripheral blood mononuclear cells (PBMCs), obtained at new diagnosis, from a patient treated with antithyroid drugs. The chain's CDR3 is CASSYSRVGQGGYNEQFF. The CDR3 bases are TGTGCCAGCAGTTACTCGAGAGTTGGGCAGGGAGGGTACAATGAGCAGTTCTTC.